This TCR beta chain derives from a study of shared T cell receptors in the human thymus. The repertoire was sequenced with immunoSEQ multiplex PCR; TCRdb's copy has only in-frame clones and lacks some. Of about 380,000 clones in the sample, approximately 95% were seen once. The material sequenced was thymocytes. This receptor was obtained from a human donor.

In DNA form, the CDR3 reads TGTGCCAGCAGCTTATCCCCCGTCGGCACAGATACGCAGTATTTT. Protein sequence: CASSLSPVGTDTQYF. This chain uses TRBV11-3 with TRBJ2-3; unclear D gene. This CDR3 has 15 residues. Germline-derived CDR1 and CDR2 are SGHNT and YENEEA. Trimming removed 2 bases from V and 1 base from J, with 10 bases in between. The whole variable domain, filled in from reference TRBV11-3 and TRBJ2-3, reads EAGVVQSPRYKIIEKKQPVAFWCNPISGHNTLYWYLQNLGQGPELLIRYENEEAVDDSQLPKDRFSAERLKGVDSTLKIQPAELGDSAVYLCASSLSPVGTDTQYFGPGTRLTVL.